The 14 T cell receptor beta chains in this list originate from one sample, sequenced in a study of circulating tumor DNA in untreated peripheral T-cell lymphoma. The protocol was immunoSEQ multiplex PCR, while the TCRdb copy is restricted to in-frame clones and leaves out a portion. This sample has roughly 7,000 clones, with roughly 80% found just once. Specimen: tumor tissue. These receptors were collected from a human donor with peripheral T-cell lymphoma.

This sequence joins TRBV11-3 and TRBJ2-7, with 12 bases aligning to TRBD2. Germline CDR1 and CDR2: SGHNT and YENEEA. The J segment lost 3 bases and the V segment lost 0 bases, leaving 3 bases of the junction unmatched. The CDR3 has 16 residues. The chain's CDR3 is CASSLDRLAGVYEQYF. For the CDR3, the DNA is TGTGCCAGCAGCTTAGACCGACTAGCGGGAGTCTACGAGCAGTACTTC.

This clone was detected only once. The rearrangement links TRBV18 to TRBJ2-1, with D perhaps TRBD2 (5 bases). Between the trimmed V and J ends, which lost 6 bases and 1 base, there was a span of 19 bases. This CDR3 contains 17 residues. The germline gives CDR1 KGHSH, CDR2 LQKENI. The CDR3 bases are TGTGCCAGCTCTTACCCCGGAGGAGGTTGGTCCTACAATGAGCAGTTCTTC. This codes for CASSYPGGGWSYNEQFF.

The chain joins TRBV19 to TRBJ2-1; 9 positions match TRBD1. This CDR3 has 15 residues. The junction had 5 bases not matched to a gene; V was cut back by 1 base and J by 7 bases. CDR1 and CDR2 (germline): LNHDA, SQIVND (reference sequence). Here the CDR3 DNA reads TGTGCCAGTAGTATAGTCGGGACAGGGAAGAATGAGCAGTTCTTC. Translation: CASSIVGTGKNEQFF.

The CDR3 sequence: CASSLGRVSSGNTIYF. The CDR3 DNA reads TGTGCCAGCAGCTTGGGACGCGTCAGCTCTGGAAACACCATATATTTT. The rearrangement links TRBV7-7 to TRBJ1-3, with a possible D match to TRBD1 (5 bases). The CDR3 is made up of 16 amino acids. Trimming took 3 bases from V and 0 from J, leaving 12 bases between them. CDR1 SSHAT and CDR2 FNYEAQ come from the germline V gene (reference sequence).

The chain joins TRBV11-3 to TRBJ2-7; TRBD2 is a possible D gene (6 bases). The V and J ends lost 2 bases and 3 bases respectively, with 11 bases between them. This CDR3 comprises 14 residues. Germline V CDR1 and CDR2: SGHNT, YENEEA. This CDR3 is CASSLLGGIYEQYF. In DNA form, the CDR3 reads TGTGCCAGCAGCTTACTGGGAGGAATCTACGAGCAGTACTTC.

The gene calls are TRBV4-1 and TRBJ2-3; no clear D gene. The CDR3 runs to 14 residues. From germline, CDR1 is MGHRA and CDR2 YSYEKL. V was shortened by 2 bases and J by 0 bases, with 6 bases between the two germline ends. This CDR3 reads CASSQTASTDTQYF. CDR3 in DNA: TGCGCCAGCAGCCAAACAGCGAGCACAGATACGCAGTATTTT.

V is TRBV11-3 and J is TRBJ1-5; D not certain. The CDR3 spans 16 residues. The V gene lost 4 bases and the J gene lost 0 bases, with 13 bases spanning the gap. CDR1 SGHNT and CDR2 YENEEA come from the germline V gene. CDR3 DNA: TGTGCCAGCAGCTCCGGACGGGGAGCTAGCAATCAGCCCCAGCATTTT. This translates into CASSSGRGASNQPQHF.

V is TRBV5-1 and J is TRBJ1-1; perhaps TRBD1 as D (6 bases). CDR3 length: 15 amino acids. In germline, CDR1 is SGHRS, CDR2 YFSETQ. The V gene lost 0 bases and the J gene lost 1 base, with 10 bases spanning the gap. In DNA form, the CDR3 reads TGCGCCAGCAGCTTGGAAGGGGGACCGAACACTGAAGCTTTCTTT. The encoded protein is CASSLEGGPNTEAFF.

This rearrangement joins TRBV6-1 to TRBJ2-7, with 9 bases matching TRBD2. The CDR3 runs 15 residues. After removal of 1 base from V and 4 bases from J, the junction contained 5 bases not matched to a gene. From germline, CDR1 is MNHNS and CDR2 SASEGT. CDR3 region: CASSEVETSGYEQYF. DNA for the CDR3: TGTGCCAGCAGTGAAGTCGAGACTAGCGGTTACGAGCAGTACTTC.

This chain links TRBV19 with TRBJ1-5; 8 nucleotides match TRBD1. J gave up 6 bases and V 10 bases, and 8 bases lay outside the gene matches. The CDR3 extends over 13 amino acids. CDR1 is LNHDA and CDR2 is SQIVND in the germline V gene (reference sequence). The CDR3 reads CATRGTGVQPQHF. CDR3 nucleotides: TGTGCCACCAGGGGGACAGGAGTTCAGCCCCAGCATTTT.

In DNA, the CDR3 is TGTGCCAGTAGTATTTTCTCTTTCCCCACCCATCACGCCGGGACAGGGGGGGAGACCCAGTACTTC. Its protein product is CASSIFSFPTHHAGTGGETQYF. This chain links TRBV19 with TRBJ2-5; 11 positions agree with TRBD1. Germline V lookup: CDR1 LNHDA, CDR2 SQIVND (reference sequence). The length of the CDR3 is 22 residues. Unmatched junction bases numbered 26, after V lost 3 bases and J lost 5 bases.

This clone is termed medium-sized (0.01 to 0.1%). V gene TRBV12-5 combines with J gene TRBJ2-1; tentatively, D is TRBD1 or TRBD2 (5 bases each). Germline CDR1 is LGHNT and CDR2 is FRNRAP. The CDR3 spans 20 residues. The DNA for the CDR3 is TGTGCCAGCACCACCTCAAGGGACCTAACTTCGCTCTTATTGGTGGGTGAGCAGTTCTTC. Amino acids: CASTTSRDLTSLLLVGEQFF.

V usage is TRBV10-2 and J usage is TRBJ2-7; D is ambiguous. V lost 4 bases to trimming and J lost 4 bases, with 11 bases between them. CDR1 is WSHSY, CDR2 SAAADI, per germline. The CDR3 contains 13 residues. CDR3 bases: TGCGCCAGCAGTGTGGCGGAGATTTACGAGCAGTACTTC. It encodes CASSVAEIYEQYF.

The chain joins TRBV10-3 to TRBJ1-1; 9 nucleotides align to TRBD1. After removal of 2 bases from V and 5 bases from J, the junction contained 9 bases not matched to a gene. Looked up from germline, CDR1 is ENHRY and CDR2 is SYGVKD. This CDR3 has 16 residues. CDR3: CAISEQTGGRRTEAFF. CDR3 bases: TGTGCCATCAGTGAGCAGACAGGGGGGAGAAGGACTGAAGCTTTCTTT.